This T cell receptor beta chain emerged from a study of blood T cell repertoires in COVID-19. Method: immunoSEQ multiplex PCR; TCRdb's copy keeps in-frame clones and lacks some. This sample has 9,500 to 11,000 clones, with roughly 85% found just once. The sequence derives from a man aged 25 to 45 with active or convalescent COVID-19. Specimen: peripheral blood.

Here the CDR3 reads CASSFGVYQPQHF. In DNA form, the CDR3 reads TGTGCCAGCAGTTTCGGGGTGTATCAGCCCCAGCATTTT. The chain recombines TRBV12-3 or TRBV12-4 with TRBJ1-5, with D unclear. Trimming took 3 bases from V and 5 from J, leaving 8 bases between them. The CDR3 consists of 13 residues.